Listed below are T cell receptor beta chains from one sample, sequenced in a study of Graves' ophthalmopathy and Graves' hyperthyroidism. Each CDR3 protein is one row after TCRdb ran MiXCR on the multiplex PCR reads. The repertoire consists of under 60,000 distinct CDR3 sequences, with approximately 47% occurring once and the leading ten covering roughly 4.7%. Source material: peripheral blood. These receptors all come from an adult woman with Graves' ophthalmopathy. Both conserved end residues are part of each CDR3. A D gene is named only where the DNA matches it firmly. Size values are once, few and many counts, or a class for expanded clones, and some rows have none.

>TRBV10-1|NA|TRBJ2-1|TRBD1
TGCGCCAGCAGGACAACAGGGGGAATCGACAATGAGCAGTTCTTC
CASRTTGGIDNEQFF
>TRBV6-5|many|TRBJ2-7|NA
TGTGCCAGCGGCGCGGGGCCGGACTCCTACGAGCAGTACTTC
CASGAGPDSYEQYF
>TRBV19|once|TRBJ2-3|NA
TGTGCCAGTAGCATTCTGGGAGAGGGAGTTGTTCCAGATACGCAGTATTTT
CASSILGEGVVPDTQYF
>TRBV13|once|TRBJ2-1|NA
TGTGCCAGCAGCTTACGTGGGGCGCCCAATGAGCAGTTCTTC
CASSLRGAPNEQFF
>TRBV29-1|NA|TRBJ2-1|NA
TGCAGCGTTGAAGGCACAGACAAGGGGAGATACAATGAGCAGTTCTTC
CSVEGTDKGRYNEQFF
>TRBV9|NA|TRBJ1-5|TRBD1
TGTGCCAGCAGCGAGGGGACAGGGAGGGCCTACGAGCATTTT
CASSEGTGRAYEHF
>TRBV20-1|NA|TRBJ1-6|NA
TGCAGTGCTAGAGATTCGGGAAGGGTTGGCACCATATGGGGTAATTCACCCCTCCACTTT
CSARDSGRVGTIWGNSPLHF
>TRBV20-1|NA|TRBJ2-1|NA
TGCAGTGCTAGAGACAACCTAGATACGCAGTTCTTC
CSARDNLDTQFF
>TRBV5-4|many|TRBJ2-1|NA
TGTGCCAGCAGCTTGGCCGACGGGCGTTACAATGAGCAGTTCTTC
CASSLADGRYNEQFF
>TRBV19|NA|TRBJ2-7|NA
TGTGCCAGTAGTACCCGGGGTAGCGAGCAGTACTTC
CASSTRGSEQYF
>TRBV5-1|many|TRBJ2-1|NA
TGCGCCAGCAGCTTGGTCAGCGATTACAATGAGCAGTTCTTC
CASSLVSDYNEQFF
>TRBV5-1|NA|TRBJ2-7|TRBD1
TGCGCCAGTCGCAACACAGGGGGGAGCTACGAGCAGTACTTC
CASRNTGGSYEQYF
>TRBV20-1|NA|TRBJ2-1|NA
TGCAGTGCTAGAGATCTCGAGACAGGGTCTCGCAATGAGCGGGTCTTC
CSARDLETGSRNERVF
>TRBV28|many|TRBJ1-4|NA
TGTGCCAGCAAGGTGGGGGGGCGAGAAAAACTGTTTTTT
CASKVGGREKLFF
>TRBV4-2|NA|TRBJ1-6|NA
TGTGCCAGCAGCCAGGGACCGGGGGGCAATTCACCCCTCCACTTT
CASSQGPGGNSPLHF
>TRBV7-9|many|TRBJ1-2|TRBD1
TGTGCCAGCAGCTTGACAGGGGGTCATGGCTACACCTTC
CASSLTGGHGYTF
>TRBV25-1|NA|TRBJ2-7|TRBD1
TGTGCCAGCAGTGATTCCGGGACAGGGGGTCTCGAGCAGTACTTC
CASSDSGTGGLEQYF
>TRBV15|NA|TRBJ2-7|TRBD2
TGTGCCACCAGCAGAGATCTATGGACTAGCGGGACCGAGCAGTACTTC
CATSRDLWTSGTEQYF
>TRBV9|many|TRBJ2-2|TRBD2
TGTGCCAGCAGCGCCGGACTAGCGGGAAGAACCGGGGAGCTGTTTTTT
CASSAGLAGRTGELFF
>TRBV7-2|once|TRBJ2-7|NA
TGTGCCAGCAGAAACCCGGGTGCGAATCCAACTACCTACGAGCAGTACTTC
CASRNPGANPTTYEQYF
>TRBV20-1|many|TRBJ2-2|NA
TGCAGTGCGGCCGAGGGGACCACCGGGGAGCTGTTTTTT
CSAAEGTTGELFF
>TRBV19|many|TRBJ1-3|NA
TGTGCCAGTAAAGGGGACAACTTCTTAGGAAACACCATATATTTT
CASKGDNFLGNTIYF
>TRBV18|many|TRBJ1-1|NA
TGTGCCAGCTCACCTTACGATAAAAGCGCTGAAGCTTTCTTT
CASSPYDKSAEAFF
>TRBV6-2/TRBV6-3|many|TRBJ1-2|NA
TGTGCCAGCAGTCCCCCCGGAGGGAGCTATGGCTACACCTTC
CASSPPGGSYGYTF
>TRBV19|NA|TRBJ2-5|NA
TGTACCAGTAGTCAGACAGGATCCGAGACCCAGTACTTC
CTSSQTGSETQYF